The next 4 T cell receptor beta chains were all read from a single sample in a study of technical replicates of blood from a handful of donors. The data were produced by immunoSEQ multiplex PCR, yet TCRdb's version contains in-frame clones alone and is incomplete. The top ten clones hold 4% to 6.5% of a sample with tens of thousands of clones, 85% to 90% of them seen once. Sequences were obtained from PBMCs. These receptors were taken from a human donor in good health. Some clones in this sample may be carry-over from other donors' samples.

The chain combines TRBV18 with TRBJ2-2; 8 bases agree with TRBD2. The germline gives CDR1 KGHSH, CDR2 LQKENI. CDR3 length: 15 amino acids. J was trimmed by 5 bases and V by 3 bases; bases with no gene match: 5. Here the CDR3 DNA reads TGTGCCAGCTCACCGACCAGCGGGAGTACCGGGGAGCTGTTTTTT. Translating gives CASSPTSGSTGELFF.

V and J are TRBV4-1 and TRBJ2-1; D is possibly TRBD2 (5 bases). The V gene's germline CDR1 is MGHRA and CDR2 YSYEKL. Trimming took 7 bases from V and 0 from J, leaving 13 bases between them. The CDR3 covers 15 residues. This chain's CDR3 is CASTRGQSSYNEQFF. CDR3 nucleotides: TGCGCCAGCACACGGGGTCAAAGCTCCTACAATGAGCAGTTCTTC.

The V call is TRBV30, the J call TRBJ1-1; weak D call: TRBD1 (6 bases). Looked up from germline, CDR1 is GTSNPN and CDR2 is SVGIG (reference sequence). This CDR3 contains 15 residues. V lost 3 bases and J lost 1, with 15 bases in between. CDR3: CAWRRSGTRNTEAFF. CDR3 DNA sequence: TGTGCCTGGAGAAGATCAGGGACAAGGAACACTGAAGCTTTCTTT.

V gene TRBV27 combines with J gene TRBJ2-7; tentative D call: TRBD2 (6 bases). This CDR3 region has 15 residues. Between the trimmed V and J ends, which lost 1 base and 6 bases, there was a span of 16 bases. Germline CDR1 is MNHEY and CDR2 is SMNVEV (reference sequence). The CDR3 bases are TGTGCCAGCAGTTTATTCCGGGACTTCGTCAGCGAGCAGTACTTC. This translates into CASSLFRDFVSEQYF.